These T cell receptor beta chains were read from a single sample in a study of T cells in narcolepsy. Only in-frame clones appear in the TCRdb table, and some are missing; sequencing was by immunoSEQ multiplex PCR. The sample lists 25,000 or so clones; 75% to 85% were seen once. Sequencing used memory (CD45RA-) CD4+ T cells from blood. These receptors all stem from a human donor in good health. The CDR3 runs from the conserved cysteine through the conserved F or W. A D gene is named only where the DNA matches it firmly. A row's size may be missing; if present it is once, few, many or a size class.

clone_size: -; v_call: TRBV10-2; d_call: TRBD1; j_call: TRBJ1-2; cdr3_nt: TGCGCCAGTTCGGGAGGACAGGGGGCTCGGGGCTACACCTTC; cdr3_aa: CASSGGQGARGYTF
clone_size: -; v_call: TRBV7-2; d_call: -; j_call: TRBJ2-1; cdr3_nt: TGTGCCAGCAGCTTAGAAAGCAGGGGTGAGCAGTTCTTC; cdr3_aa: CASSLESRGEQFF
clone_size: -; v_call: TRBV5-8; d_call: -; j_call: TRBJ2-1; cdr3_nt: TGTGCCAGCAGCTTCGCGGGACAGCCCCTTGGGCAGTTCTTC; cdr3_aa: CASSFAGQPLGQFF
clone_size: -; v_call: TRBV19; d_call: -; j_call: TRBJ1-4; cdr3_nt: TGTGCCAGTAGTATCCAGGGAGCACCTAATGAAAAACTGTTTTTT; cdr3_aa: CASSIQGAPNEKLFF
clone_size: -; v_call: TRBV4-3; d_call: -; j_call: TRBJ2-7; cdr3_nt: TGCGCCAGCAGCCAGCTAGAGGGAAACGAGCAGTACTTC; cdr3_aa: CASSQLEGNEQYF
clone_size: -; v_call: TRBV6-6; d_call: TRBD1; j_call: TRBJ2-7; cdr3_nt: TGTGCCAGCAGTTACTCGCGGGACAGGGGCCACGAGCAGTACTTC; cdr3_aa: CASSYSRDRGHEQYF
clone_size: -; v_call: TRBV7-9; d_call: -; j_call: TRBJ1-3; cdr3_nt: TGTGCCAGCAGCTTAGGCCAGGGAGGGAGGCCTGGAAACACCATATATTTT; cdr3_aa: CASSLGQGGRPGNTIYF
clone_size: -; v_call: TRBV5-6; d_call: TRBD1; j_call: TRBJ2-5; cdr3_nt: TGTGCCAGCAGCTTGGTTCGGACAGGGGGAGAGACCCAGTACTTC; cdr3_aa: CASSLVRTGGETQYF
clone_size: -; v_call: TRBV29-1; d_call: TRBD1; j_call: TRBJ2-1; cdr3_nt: TGCAGCTCCCGGTCGGGACAGGGTCCCGGTGAGCAGTTCTTC; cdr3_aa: CSSRSGQGPGEQFF
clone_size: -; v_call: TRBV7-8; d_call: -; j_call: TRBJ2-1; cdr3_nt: TGTGCCAGCAGTTCGACACGGGAGCAGTTCTTC; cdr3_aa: CASSSTREQFF
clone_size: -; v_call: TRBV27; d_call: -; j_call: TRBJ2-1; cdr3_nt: TGTGCCAGCAGAACGGGCCCTGGGGGGCATGTAAGGGCCTACAATGAGCAGTTCTTC; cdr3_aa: CASRTGPGGHVRAYNEQFF
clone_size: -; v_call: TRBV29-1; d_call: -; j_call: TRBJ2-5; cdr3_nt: TGCAGCGTTGATAGTGGCGCTAAAGAGACCCAGTACTTC; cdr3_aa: CSVDSGAKETQYF
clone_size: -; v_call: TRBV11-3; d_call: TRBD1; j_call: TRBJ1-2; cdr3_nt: TGTGCCAGCAGGGACGACGGGACAGGAAGAACACTTAACTATGGCTACACCTTC; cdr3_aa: CASRDDGTGRTLNYGYTF
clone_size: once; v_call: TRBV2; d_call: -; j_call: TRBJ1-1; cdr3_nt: TGTGCCAGCAGTGTTGACCCGAGGAACACTGAAGCTTTCTTT; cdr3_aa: CASSVDPRNTEAFF
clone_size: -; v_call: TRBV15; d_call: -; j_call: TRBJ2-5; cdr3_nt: TGTGCCACCAGCAGAGGGGGGGCTCGGGAGACCCAGTACTTC; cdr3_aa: CATSRGGARETQYF
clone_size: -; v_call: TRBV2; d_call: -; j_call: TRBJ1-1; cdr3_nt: TGTGCCAGCACCGTCGGGGGGAACACTGAAGCTTTCTTT; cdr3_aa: CASTVGGNTEAFF
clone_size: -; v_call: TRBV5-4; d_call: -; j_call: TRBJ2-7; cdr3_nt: TGTGCCAGCAGCCCTCGGGTGGGGACCTACGAGCAGTACTTC; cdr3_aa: CASSPRVGTYEQYF
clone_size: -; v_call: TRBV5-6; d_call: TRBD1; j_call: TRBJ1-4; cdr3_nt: TGTGCCAGCAGCTTGGGGACAGGGAAGGAAAAACTGTTTTTT; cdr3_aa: CASSLGTGKEKLFF
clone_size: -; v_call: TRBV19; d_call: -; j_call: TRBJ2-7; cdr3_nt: TGTGCCAGTAGTAGGGGCCACCAGGTCTACGAGCAGTACTTC; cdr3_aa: CASSRGHQVYEQYF
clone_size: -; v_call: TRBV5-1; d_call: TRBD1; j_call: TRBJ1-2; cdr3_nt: TGCGCCAGCAGCTCCCCTCGGCAGGGGGGCCCGAATTCCCATGGCTACACCTTC; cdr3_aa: CASSSPRQGGPNSHGYTF
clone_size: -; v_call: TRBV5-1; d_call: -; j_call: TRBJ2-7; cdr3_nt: TGCGCCAGCAGCGGGACTTCTACCTCACAAGGGCAGTACTTC; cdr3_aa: CASSGTSTSQGQYF
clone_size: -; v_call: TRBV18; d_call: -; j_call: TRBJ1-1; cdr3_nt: TGTGCCAGCTCAGAAGATCGGAAAGCTTTCTTT; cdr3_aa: CASSEDRKAFF
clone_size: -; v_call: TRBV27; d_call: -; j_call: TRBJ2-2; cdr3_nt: TGTGCCAGCCAGACACCCCAACGCCTGAAGAACACCGGGGAGCTGTTTTTT; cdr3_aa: CASQTPQRLKNTGELFF
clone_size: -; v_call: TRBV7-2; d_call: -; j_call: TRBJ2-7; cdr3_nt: TGTGCCAGCAGCTTCGGGGCTAGCGCAACCTACGAGCAGTACTTC; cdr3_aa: CASSFGASATYEQYF
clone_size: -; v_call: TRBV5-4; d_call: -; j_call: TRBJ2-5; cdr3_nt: TGTGCCAGCAGCCGCCAAGAGACCCAGTACTTC; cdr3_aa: CASSRQETQYF
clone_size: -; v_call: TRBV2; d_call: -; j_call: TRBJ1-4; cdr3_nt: TGTGCCAGCAGGGCGGGGGCAACTAATGAAAAACTGTTTTTT; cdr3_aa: CASRAGATNEKLFF
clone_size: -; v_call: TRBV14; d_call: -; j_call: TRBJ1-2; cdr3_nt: TGTGCCAGCAGCCCGGGGCGCCAGGGGGGCTACACCTTC; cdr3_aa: CASSPGRQGGYTF
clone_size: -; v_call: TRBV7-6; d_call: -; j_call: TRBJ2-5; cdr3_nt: TGTGCCAGCAGCCCCCCCCAAGAGACCCAGTACTTC; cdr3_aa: CASSPPQETQYF
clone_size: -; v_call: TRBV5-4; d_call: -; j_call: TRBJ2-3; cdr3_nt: TGTGCCAGCAGCTTGGGGTCCGGGGCCCGCACAGATACGCAGTATTTT; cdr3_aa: CASSLGSGARTDTQYF
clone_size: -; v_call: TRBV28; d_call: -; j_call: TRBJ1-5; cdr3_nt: TGTGCCAGCAGTTTACATGGACATCAGCCCCAGCATTTT; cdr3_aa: CASSLHGHQPQHF
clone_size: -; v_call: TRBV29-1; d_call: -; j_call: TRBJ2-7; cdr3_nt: TGCAGCGTGTCCCGGGACCACCAAGGCGAGCAGTACTTC; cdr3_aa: CSVSRDHQGEQYF
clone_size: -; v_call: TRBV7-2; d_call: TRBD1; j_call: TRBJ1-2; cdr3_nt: TGTGCCAGCAGCTTTCAGGGGGCGGTGGAGGGCTACACCTTC; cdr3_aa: CASSFQGAVEGYTF
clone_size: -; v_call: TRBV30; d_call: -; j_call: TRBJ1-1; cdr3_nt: TGTGCCTGGACCGTCCCCGGGGGAAGGACTGAAGCTTTCTTT; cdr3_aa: CAWTVPGGRTEAFF
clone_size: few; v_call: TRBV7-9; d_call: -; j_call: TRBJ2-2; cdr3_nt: TGTGCCAGCAGCTTAGCTTTGGGGCTGAGCACCGGGGAGCTGTTTTTT; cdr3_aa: CASSLALGLSTGELFF
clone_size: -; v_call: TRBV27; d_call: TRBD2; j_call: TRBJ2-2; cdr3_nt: TGTACGAGCGGGGTCAGGACCGGGGAGCTGCTTTTT; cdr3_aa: CTSGVRTGELLF
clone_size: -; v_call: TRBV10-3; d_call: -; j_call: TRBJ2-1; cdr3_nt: TGTGCCATCAGTGAGTCCACTAGCATCAATGAGCAGTTCTTC; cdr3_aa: CAISESTSINEQFF
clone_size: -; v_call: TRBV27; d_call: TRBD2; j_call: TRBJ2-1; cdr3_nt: TGTGCCAGCAGTTTAAGCGGGAGAGGGAACAATGAGCAGTTCTTC; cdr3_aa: CASSLSGRGNNEQFF
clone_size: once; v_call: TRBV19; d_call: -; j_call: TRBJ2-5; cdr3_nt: TGTGCCAGTAGTATAGATTGGGCCGGGGGCCGTCAAGAGACCCAGTACTTC; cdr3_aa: CASSIDWAGGRQETQYF
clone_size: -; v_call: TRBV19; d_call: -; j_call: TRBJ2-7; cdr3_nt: TGTGCCAGTACCCCCGACGGTACCTACGAGCAGTACTTC; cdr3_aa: CASTPDGTYEQYF
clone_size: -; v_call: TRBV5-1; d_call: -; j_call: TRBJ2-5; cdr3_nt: TGCGCCAGCAGCTTGGGGGGCTCGGAGACCCAGTACTTC; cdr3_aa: CASSLGGSETQYF
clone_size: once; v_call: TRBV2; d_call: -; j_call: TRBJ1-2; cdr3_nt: TGTGCCAGCAGTTATGTGGGGGGAGGCTACACCTTC; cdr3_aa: CASSYVGGGYTF
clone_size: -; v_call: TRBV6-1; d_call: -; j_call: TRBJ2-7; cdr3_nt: TGTGCCAGTCTACAGGGGGGGTCCTACGAGCAGTACTTC; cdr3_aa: CASLQGGSYEQYF
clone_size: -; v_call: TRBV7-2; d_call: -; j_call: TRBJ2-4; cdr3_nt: TGTGCCAGCGCACAGTGGGCGGGCGAGAGTAACATTCAGTACTTC; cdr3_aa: CASAQWAGESNIQYF